The text below deals with one T cell receptor (beta chain). No antigen is known for it. Other DNA sequences in the sample encode the same CDR3. Trimming stripped 2 bases from V and 3 bases from J, with 1 base between. The CDR3 extends over 11 amino acids. Germline CDR1 is MDHEN and CDR2 is SYDVKM. Replicate PCRs run on sorted subsets employed roughly 190 ng DNA, around 31,000 T cell genomes. The authors' processing: For the immunoSEQ data, sequences were junction-only without quality scores, so filtering differed. TCRdb's table, derived via immunoSEQ multiplex PCR, lists solely in-frame clones and lacks some. That table furnishes V, J and clone size, whereas the DNA furnished D and trimming. The sample yields around 600,000 clones, more than 95% seen once. This specimen belongs to a study of shared clonotypes between healthy human individuals. Study-level points and caveats: Generally, naive subsets (rather than memory subsets) showed larger estimated richness. Apart from blood, nothing was sampled; tissue repertoires likely differ.

The TCR was taken from a woman in her thirties in good health. This chain uses TRBV28 with TRBJ1-2; D remains ambiguous. The sequenced material came from naive CD4+ T cells sorted from blood. Subset in this sample: CD45RA+ positively selected. The CDR3 spells CASSLDYGYTF. CDR3 DNA sequence: TGTGCCAGCAGTTTAGACTATGGCTACACCTTC.